One sample yielded the 24 T cell receptor beta chains listed below, sequenced in a study of T cells in Graves' hyperthyroidism and ophthalmopathy. Amplification yielded TCR beta CDR3 regions, with RNA transcripts as the source. The TCR CDR3 first-round RT-PCR relied on the HTBI primer set. One entry per CDR3 protein results from TCRdb running MiXCR on the multiplex PCR reads. Of around 340,000 distinct CDR3 sequences listed, approximately 22% are singletons. Sequenced sample: blood. The source of these receptors is a woman in her fifties or sixties with Graves' hyperthyroidism.

This clonotype has ten or more counts. The chain is built from TRBV5-1 and TRBJ1-6; TRBD1 matches 9 bases. After removal of 4 bases from V and 7 bases from J, the junction contained 9 bases not matched to a gene. CDR3 length: 16 amino acids. Looked up from germline, CDR1 is SGHRS and CDR2 is YFSETQ. CDR3 region: CASSLGQGRENSPLHF. The CDR3 nucleotides are TGCGCCAGCAGCCTCGGACAGGGGCGGGAGAATTCACCCCTCCACTTT.

A few counts support this clonotype. The rearrangement uses TRBV4-2 and TRBJ2-3, with TRBD2 identical over 12 bases. The V gene's germline CDR1 is LGHNA and CDR2 YNFKEQ. The CDR3 sequence is 17 residues long. Unmatched junction bases numbered 5, after V lost 0 bases and J lost 4 bases. This CDR3 is CASSQEASGGVADTQYF. The DNA of the CDR3 is TGTGCCAGCAGCCAAGAGGCTAGCGGGGGGGTGGCAGATACGCAGTATTTT.

The V call is TRBV5-5, the J call TRBJ1-1; D gene uncertain. The V gene's germline CDR1 is SGHKS and CDR2 YYEKEE (reference sequence). This CDR3 comprises 13 residues. Trimming left V 4 bases short and J 7 bases short, with 14 bases between. CDR3 bases: TGTGCCAGCAGCCCGGCGCGTCAGGTTGAAGCTTTCTTT. Encoded protein: CASSPARQVEAFF.

This clonotype appeared many times. J is TRBJ2-1 and V is TRBV29-1; 10 bases are a match to TRBD1. This CDR3 spans 14 amino acids. Unmatched junction bases numbered 3, after V lost 4 bases and J lost 3 bases. Germline CDR1 is SQVTM and CDR2 is ANQGSEA. The CDR3 here is CSVAGTGVYNEQFF. The CDR3 nucleotides read TGCAGCGTTGCAGGGACAGGGGTCTACAATGAGCAGTTCTTC.

Ten or more counts support this clonotype. This rearrangement joins TRBV28 to TRBJ2-3; the D is unclear. CDR1 is MDHEN and CDR2 is SYDVKM in the germline V gene. The V and J ends lost 2 bases and 2 bases respectively, with 8 bases between them. The CDR3 runs 14 residues. This CDR3 is CASSLPGFTDTQYF. The DNA for the CDR3 is TGTGCCAGCAGTTTACCCGGGTTCACAGATACGCAGTATTTT.

The table lists this clonotype with many counts. The rearrangement uses TRBV24-1 and TRBJ2-1, with 11 bases identical to TRBD1. The CDR3 loop spans 14 amino acids. CDR1 is KGHDR, CDR2 SFDVKD, per germline. The V gene end was trimmed by 8 bases and the J gene end by 9 bases; junction bases not matched to a gene: 8. The CDR3 reads CATKGQGAGSEQFF. CDR3 nucleotides: TGTGCCACCAAAGGACAGGGGGCCGGATCTGAGCAGTTCTTC.

This clonotype has ten or more counts. The chain joins TRBV11-3 to TRBJ2-3; D is unclear. Germline V gives CDR1 SGHNT, CDR2 YENEEA. Trimming stripped 3 bases from V and 5 bases from J, with 6 bases between. CDR3 size: 12 residues. This CDR3 reads CASSFGRDTQYF. DNA of the CDR3: TGTGCCAGCAGCTTCGGCCGAGATACGCAGTATTTT.

This clonotype was detected only once. The chain uses TRBV4-2 and TRBJ2-3; 8 bases agree with TRBD2. V gave up 0 bases and J gave up 4 bases; unmatched junction bases: 3. The CDR3 sequence is 15 residues long. The germline V gene encodes CDR1 LGHNA and CDR2 YNFKEQ. CDR3 bases: TGTGCCAGCAGCCAAGATGCCGGGGGGGCAGATACGCAGTATTTT. Its protein is CASSQDAGGADTQYF.

In this sample, this clonotype turned up many times. For the CDR3, the DNA is TGTGCCAGCGGGGGGGCGTACACCGGGGAGCTGTTTTTT. Its protein product is CASGGAYTGELFF. This rearrangement joins TRBV12-3 or TRBV12-4 to TRBJ2-2; perhaps TRBD2 as D (7 bases). There are 13 residues in the CDR3. V was shortened by 8 bases and J by 3 bases, with 10 bases between the two germline ends.

This clonotype was seen only a few times. The rearrangement uses TRBV20-1 and TRBJ2-5; D may be TRBD2 (6 bases). Looked up from germline, CDR1 is DFQATT and CDR2 is SNEGSKA (reference sequence). V lost 2 bases and J 4 bases, leaving 17 bases between the germline ends. CDR3 size: 15 residues. DNA of the CDR3: TGCAGTGCTAGACGGGGCGGGAATTCACTAGAGACCCAGTACTTC. Translating it yields CSARRGGNSLETQYF.

The chain joins TRBV2 to TRBJ2-7; D gene uncertain. V was shortened by 6 bases and J by 0 bases, with 15 bases between the two germline ends. Germline loops: CDR1 SNHLY, CDR2 FYNNEI. The CDR3 length is 15 residues. The CDR3 DNA reads as TGTGCCAGCAGCCGCCGGGCGGTGAACTCCTACGAGCAGTACTTC. Translated, it gives CASSRRAVNSYEQYF.

This clonotype was detected ten times or more. The CDR3 nucleotides read TGCAGTGCTAGTCCAAGTTGGGTAGGGGGAGGTCAGCCCCAGCATTTT. Translated: CSASPSWVGGGQPQHF. V usage is TRBV20-1 and J usage is TRBJ1-5, with a weak D call TRBD1 (6 bases). Germline CDR1 reads DFQATT; CDR2 reads SNEGSKA (reference sequence). Trimming shortened V by 3 bases and J by 6 bases, and 21 bases separated the two germline ends. The CDR3 covers 16 residues.

The chain couples TRBV2 to TRBJ2-1; D is undetermined. Per germline, CDR1 SNHLY and CDR2 FYNNEI. CDR3 length: 13 amino acids. V gave up 3 bases and J gave up 10 bases, with 13 bases separating them. As DNA, the CDR3 is TGTGCCAGCAGTGAGAAGAAATTAAGGGAGCAGTTCTTC. Amino acid sequence: CASSEKKLREQFF. Drawing the rest from reference TRBV2 and TRBJ2-1, the complete variable domain is EPEVTQTPSHQVTQMGQEVILRCVPISNHLYFYWYRQILGQKVEFLVSFYNNEISEKSEIFDDQFSVERPDGSNFTLKIRSTKLEDSAMYFCASSEKKLREQFFGPGTRLTVL.

This clonotype came up a few times. V gene TRBV5-1 combines with J gene TRBJ2-1; D might be TRBD2 (5 bases). The germline CDR1 and CDR2 sequences are SGHRS and YFSETQ. The CDR3 extends over 15 amino acids. V lost 0 bases to trimming and J lost 0 bases, with 7 bases between them. The CDR3 loop is CASSLAGNSYNEQFF. In DNA, the CDR3 is TGCGCCAGCAGCTTGGCCGGGAACTCCTACAATGAGCAGTTCTTC.

This clonotype was seen a few times. The V call is TRBV19, the J call TRBJ1-1; 9 bases match TRBD1. CDR1 and CDR2 (germline): LNHDA, SQIVND (reference sequence). Trimming cost V 7 bases and J 7 bases; bases outside gene matches: 7. The CDR3 is 13 residues long. CDR3: CASIGTGIVEAFF. DNA for the CDR3: TGTGCCAGTATTGGGACAGGGATTGTTGAAGCTTTCTTT.

This clonotype showed up many times. The CDR3 sequence: CASSLRTGVINIQYF. In DNA, the CDR3 is TGTGCCAGCAGTCTAAGGACAGGGGTTATCAACATTCAGTACTTC. The chain employs TRBV27 and TRBJ2-4, with TRBD1 identical over 9 bases. Losses at the gene ends were 5 bases for V and 7 bases for J; bases not matched to a gene: 9. The V gene's germline CDR1 is MNHEY and CDR2 SMNVEV (reference sequence). The CDR3 has 15 residues.

Note on this clonotype: At one end, the junction sequence differs from germline, possibly due to a read error. The chain recombines TRBV4-1 with TRBJ1-3; D gene unclear. The CDR3 spans 14 residues. Germline values: CDR1 MGHRA, CDR2 YSYEKL. The CDR3 sequence is CASSQVRDENTVYF. The CDR3 coding sequence is TGCGCCAGCAGCCAAGTCCGGGATGAAAACACCGTATATTTT.

In this sample, this clonotype turned up many times. The J gene is TRBJ2-2, the V gene TRBV5-1; TRBD2 might be the D (6 bases). The CDR3 contains 21 residues. Deletions cut 4 bases from V and 0 bases from J, with 28 bases between. From germline, CDR1 is SGHRS and CDR2 YFSETQ. The CDR3 sequence: CASSPRRGRDSPFANTGELFF. In nucleotides, the CDR3 is TGCGCCAGCAGCCCCAGGCGGGGTCGGGACTCACCGTTCGCGAACACCGGGGAGCTGTTTTTT. The full variable domain, rest sourced from reference TRBV5-1 and TRBJ2-2, is KAGVTQTPRYLIKTRGQQVTLSCSPISGHRSVSWYQQTPGQGLQFLFEYFSETQRNKGNFPGRFSGRQFSNSRSEMNVSTLELGDSALYLCASSPRRGRDSPFANTGELFFGEGSRLTVL.

This sequence joins TRBV6-1 and TRBJ1-5; 9 bases agree with TRBD1. The CDR3 totals 13 residues. Germline CDR1 is MNHNS and CDR2 is SASEGT. V shed 9 bases and J 4 bases; nucleotides not matched to a gene: 4. The CDR3, as DNA: TGTGCCAGTCGGACAGGGGCAAATCAGCCCCAGCATTTT. This codes for CASRTGANQPQHF.

This clonotype was observed many times. J is TRBJ2-5 and V is TRBV28; D is unresolved. The germline CDR1 and CDR2 sequences are MDHEN and SYDVKM. The ends were cut back, 4 bases at V and 5 bases at J, with 14 bases in the middle. This CDR3 has 14 amino acids. The CDR3 nucleotides read TGTGCCAGCAGTTCCCCGGCAGGTGGGGAGACCCAGTACTTC. This codes for CASSSPAGGETQYF.

The chain has TRBV20-1 and TRBJ2-3, with 11 bases that match TRBD2. The CDR3 is 12 amino acids. Germline assignment: CDR1 DFQATT and CDR2 SNEGSKA (reference sequence). The CDR3 region has the DNA TGCAGACTAGCGGGAGACACAGATACGCAGTATTTT. Its protein product is CRLAGDTDTQYF.

The sample holds many counts of this clonotype. This sequence joins TRBV11-2 and TRBJ1-5; the match to TRBD1 covers 12 bases. The trim removed 5 bases at V and 0 bases at J, leaving 5 bases unmatched. CDR3 length equals 17 residues. From germline, CDR1 is SGHAT and CDR2 FQNNGV. Here the CDR3 reads CASSLGTGGYSNQPQHF. The CDR3 DNA is TGTGCCAGCAGCCTCGGGACAGGGGGCTATAGCAATCAGCCCCAGCATTTT.

This clonotype came up many times. Here the CDR3 reads CASSSGQREAFF. The CDR3 nucleotides are TGTGCCAGCAGCTCTGGGCAGCGTGAAGCTTTCTTT. The chain links TRBV6-1 to TRBJ1-1; D is unclear. V lost 6 bases to trimming and J lost 7 bases, with 12 bases between them. The CDR3 consists of 12 residues. The V gene's germline CDR1 is MNHNS and CDR2 SASEGT.

This clonotype was detected only a few times. The chain has TRBV6-2 or TRBV6-3 and TRBJ1-1; D remains ambiguous. CDR3 length: 14 amino acids. V shed 8 bases and J shed 0 bases, with 13 bases lying between them. CDR1 is MNHEY and CDR2 is SVGEGT in the germline V gene. DNA of the CDR3: TGTGCCAGCCTTAATCGGGGTCTGAACACTGAAGCTTTCTTT. Residues: CASLNRGLNTEAFF.